The 21 T cell receptor beta chains reported below all come from one sample, sequenced in a study of OX40 agonist ivuxolimab in advanced cancers. The method was immunoSEQ multiplex PCR; TCRdb's version includes in-frame clones alone and lacks a portion of them. This repertoire shows roughly 67,000 clones, 82% found once; its top ten account for 5% to 6%. The sample consisted of CD4+ or CD8+ T cells sorted from blood, taken in a trial of the OX40 agonist ivuxolimab. The source of these receptors is an adult with an advanced solid tumor such as melanoma, head and neck, liver or kidney cancer.

This chain uses TRBV7-2 with TRBJ1-2; D is possibly TRBD1 (6 bases). This CDR3 is built from 15 residues. Germline V CDR1 and CDR2: SGHTA, FQGNSA. Between the trimmed V and J ends, which lost 5 bases and 1 base, there was a span of 14 bases. CDR3 in DNA: TGTGCCAGCAGCACACGGACAGCTATTAACTATGGCTACACCTTC. It encodes CASSTRTAINYGYTF. Together with reference TRBV7-2 and TRBJ1-2, the CDR3 gives the full variable domain: GAGVSQSPSNKVTEKGKDVELRCDPISGHTALYWYRQSLGQGLEFLIYFQGNSAPDKSGLPSDRFSAERTGGSVSTLTIQRTQQEDSAVYLCASSTRTAINYGYTFGSGTRLTVV.

The chain employs TRBV2 and TRBJ2-5; 11 bases map to TRBD2. The germline V gene has CDR1 SNHLY and CDR2 FYNNEI. V gave up 6 bases and J gave up 2 bases; unmatched junction bases: 17. The CDR3 is made up of 19 amino acids. CDR3 DNA: TGTGCCAGCAGGGCCATAACTAGCGGGGGCCTCCCGCCTCAAGAGACCCAGTACTTC. Translating gives CASRAITSGGLPPQETQYF.

This rearrangement joins TRBV7-2 to TRBJ2-1, with TRBD2 as a possible D gene (5 bases). Germline V CDR1 and CDR2: SGHTA, FQGNSA. The CDR3 loop spans 14 amino acids. Trimming shortened V by 4 bases and J by 8 bases, and 15 bases separated the two germline ends. The chain's CDR3 is CASSSGNPWDEQFF. DNA for the CDR3: TGTGCCAGCAGCTCGGGGAACCCTTGGGATGAGCAGTTCTTC.

This chain links TRBV4-1 with TRBJ1-1; D is ambiguous. Per the germline V gene, CDR1 is MGHRA and CDR2 is YSYEKL. V lost 2 bases, J lost 1 base, and 11 bases lay in between. The CDR3 totals 15 residues. The chain's CDR3 is CASSQFRPTNTEAFF. The CDR3, as DNA: TGCGCCAGCAGCCAATTTCGACCGACGAACACTGAAGCTTTCTTT.

The rearrangement uses TRBV21-1 and TRBJ1-6. TRBV21-1 is assigned pseudogene status. The CDR3 covers 16 residues. The CDR3: CASSKSGTEYNSPLHF. Here the CDR3 DNA reads TGTGCCAGCAGCAAATCCGGGACGGAGTATAATTCACCCCTCCACTTT.

The chain couples TRBV4-2 to TRBJ2-2, with D possibly called TRBD1 or TRBD2 (7 bases each). The CDR3 length is 16 residues. Trimming cost V 0 bases and J 4 bases, with 12 bases left between them. Germline loops: CDR1 LGHNA, CDR2 YNFKEQ. This CDR3 is CASSQDLRGGTGELFF. In nucleotides, the CDR3 is TGTGCCAGCAGCCAAGATCTCAGGGGGGGCACCGGGGAGCTGTTTTTT.

V gene TRBV7-9 combines with J gene TRBJ1-1, with D hard to call. The CDR3 loop spans 13 amino acids. Trimming cost V 6 bases and J 1 base, with 9 bases left between them. The germline gives CDR1 SEHNR, CDR2 FQNEAQ (reference sequence). The CDR3 spells CASSPHGNTEAFF. CDR3 DNA: TGTGCCAGCAGTCCGCACGGGAACACTGAAGCTTTCTTT. Full variable domain (remainder filled in from reference TRBV7-9 and TRBJ1-1): DTGVSQNPRHKITKRGQNVTFRCDPISEHNRLYWYRQTLGQGPEFLTYFQNEAQLEKSRLLSDRFSAERPKGSFSTLEIQRTEQGDSAMYLCASSPHGNTEAFFGQGTRLTVV.

The V and J genes are TRBV6-5 and TRBJ2-1; 10 bases map to TRBD1. Trimming cost V 5 bases and J 8 bases; bases outside gene matches: 9. This CDR3 is 15 amino acids long. Germline values: CDR1 MNHEY, CDR2 SVGAGI. The CDR3 bases are TGTGCCAGCAGTAGACAGGGGGCATCTGTGGATGAGCAGTTCTTC. Translating it yields CASSRQGASVDEQFF.

V is TRBV19 and J is TRBJ2-3; D ambiguous. The CDR3 is 11 amino acids. The V end lost 3 bases, the J end lost 7 bases, and 5 bases lay between the germline ends. Germline CDR1 and CDR2: LNHDA and SQIVND (reference sequence). The CDR3 DNA sequence: TGTGCCAGTAGTATCCGAAATACGCAGTATTTT. It codes for CASSIRNTQYF.

V is TRBV27 and J is TRBJ2-1, with 15 bases lining up with TRBD2. Trimming took 4 bases from V and 10 from J; bases not matched to a gene: 5. The CDR3 spans 15 residues. CDR1 and CDR2 from the germline V gene are MNHEY and SMNVEV (reference sequence). The CDR3 region is CASSWTSGGAGEQFF. CDR3 coding DNA: TGTGCCAGCAGTTGGACTAGCGGGGGGGCGGGGGAGCAGTTCTTC.

The chain couples TRBV6-5 to TRBJ1-2, with 8 bases fitting TRBD1. V lost 9 bases, J lost 4 bases, and 4 bases stayed unmatched. CDR1 is MNHEY and CDR2 is SVGAGI in the germline V gene. CDR3 size: 12 residues. The CDR3 DNA reads as TGTGCCAGTCGTCAGGGGGCCTATGGCTACACCTTC. Its protein is CASRQGAYGYTF.

The genes are TRBV19 and TRBJ1-6; D not certain. V shed 3 bases and J shed 9 bases, with 9 bases lying between them. The CDR3 is 13 residues long. The germline CDR1 and CDR2 sequences are LNHDA and SQIVND (reference sequence). This CDR3 is CASSMRVSSPLHF. CDR3 coding DNA: TGTGCCAGTAGTATGCGGGTGAGTTCACCCCTCCACTTT.

This clone was recorded a few times. The V gene is TRBV10-1, the J gene TRBJ1-3, with D perhaps matching TRBD1 (5 bases). Per germline, CDR1 WNHNN and CDR2 SYGVQD (reference sequence). The V end was cut by 2 bases, the J end by 0 bases, with 5 bases between. This CDR3 has 14 amino acids. CDR3 residues: CASSEGGSGNTIYF. The DNA for the CDR3 is TGCGCCAGCAGTGAGGGGGGCTCTGGAAACACCATATATTTT.

This chain uses TRBV9 with TRBJ1-2; D unclear. V dropped 0 bases and J dropped 4 bases, with 25 bases sitting between them. Germline V gene data show CDR1 as SGDLS and CDR2 as YYNGEE. This CDR3 is 19 amino acids long. CDR3 nucleotides: TGTGCCAGCAGCGTAGCCTCTAAGGCTCCACAGAGCATTGGCTATGGCTACACCTTC. Amino acids: CASSVASKAPQSIGYGYTF. The full variable domain, completed using reference TRBV9 and TRBJ1-2, is DSGVTQTPKHLITATGQRVTLRCSPRSGDLSVYWYQQSLDQGLQFLIQYYNGEERAKGNILERFSAQQFPDLHSELNLSSLELGDSALYFCASSVASKAPQSIGYGYTFGSGTRLTVV.

V is TRBV7-9 and J is TRBJ1-3; 8 bases match TRBD1. This CDR3 has 16 amino acids. J was trimmed by 1 base and V by 5 bases; bases with no gene match: 7. The V gene's germline CDR1 is SEHNR and CDR2 FQNEAQ (reference sequence). The CDR3 DNA follows: TGTGCCAGCAGCCCCCGTCAGGGGGCATCTGGAAACACCATATATTTT. As protein: CASSPRQGASGNTIYF.

This CDR3 reads CASSQRGGTSGRADEQYF. The CDR3 DNA is TGTGCCAGCAGCCAAAGGGGGGGAACTAGCGGGAGGGCGGACGAGCAGTACTTC. The rearrangement links TRBV4-2 to TRBJ2-7; 13 bases fit TRBD2. Looked up from germline, CDR1 is LGHNA and CDR2 is YNFKEQ. The CDR3 extends over 18 amino acids. After removal of 2 bases from V and 5 bases from J, the junction contained 12 bases not matched to a gene.

This chain links TRBV7-2 with TRBJ1-2; tentative D call: TRBD1 (5 bases). Germline loops: CDR1 SGHTA, CDR2 FQGNSA. CDR3 length: 13 amino acids. The ends were cut back, 3 bases at V and 4 bases at J, with 9 bases in the middle. CDR3 sequence reads: CASSLTALYGYTF. The CDR3 nucleotides are TGTGCCAGCAGCTTGACAGCGCTCTATGGCTACACCTTC.

This clone was observed a handful of times. Other DNA sequences in this sample translate to the same CDR3. The genes are TRBV6-4 and TRBJ2-2; D may correspond to TRBD1 or TRBD2 (5 bases each). The germline V and J ends were trimmed by 2 bases and 1 base, with 5 bases remaining between them. There are 14 residues in the CDR3. CDR1 and CDR2 (germline): MRHNA, SNTAGT. CDR3 region: CASSDGGNTGELFF. Here the CDR3 DNA reads TGTGCCAGCAGTGACGGGGGGAACACCGGGGAGCTGTTTTTT.

This chain connects TRBV19 to TRBJ1-3; D gene unclear. V was clipped by 5 bases and J by 0 bases, with 14 bases between them. Germline V gives CDR1 LNHDA, CDR2 SQIVND (reference sequence). This CDR3 comprises 16 residues. The CDR3 loop is CASSFSDGYSGNTIYF. In nucleotides, the CDR3 is TGTGCCAGTAGTTTCTCGGACGGGTACTCTGGAAACACCATATATTTT.

This clone has more than one count but fewer than ten. V gene TRBV10-1 combines with J gene TRBJ2-3; perhaps TRBD2 as D (6 bases). The germline gives CDR1 WNHNN, CDR2 SYGVQD (reference sequence). Trimming pared 2 bases from V and 0 bases from J, leaving 12 bases between. The CDR3 spans 16 residues. CDR3 in DNA: TGCGCCAGCAGTGAGGTTGGGGGGACTAGCACAGATACGCAGTATTTT. Translation gives CASSEVGGTSTDTQYF.

The chain carries TRBV20-1 and TRBJ2-1; no clear D. This CDR3 is built from 11 residues. Germline CDR1 is DFQATT and CDR2 is SNEGSKA (reference sequence). Between the trimmed V and J ends, which lost 2 bases and 8 bases, there was a span of 7 bases. The CDR3 protein is CSARKLDEQFF. As DNA, the CDR3 is TGCAGTGCTAGAAAACTCGATGAGCAGTTCTTC.